These 14 T cell receptor beta chains share one sample of origin, sequenced in a study of T cell responses to AZD1222 COVID-19 vaccine. Produced via immunoSEQ multiplex PCR; TCRdb's table is partial and in-frame only. Of over 150,000 clones listed, 88% are singletons. The sample in question was peripheral blood, obtained on day 0 of AZD1222 vaccination. Receptors were obtained from an adult in good health.

For the CDR3, the DNA is TGTGCCATCAGTGGTTCAGCGGGGGGCCGTACCGATGAGCAGTTCTTC. It yields the protein CAISGSAGGRTDEQFF. The chain couples TRBV10-3 to TRBJ2-1, with 9 bases matching TRBD2. The V segment lost 4 bases and the J segment 8 bases; nucleotides outside the gene matches: 12. CDR1 and CDR2 (germline): ENHRY, SYGVKD. This CDR3 has 16 residues.

The V gene is TRBV10-3, the J gene TRBJ2-3; 9 bases match TRBD2. The CDR3 contains 16 residues. J lost 5 bases, V lost 0 bases, and 6 bases had no gene match. The germline CDR1 and CDR2 sequences are ENHRY and SYGVKD. CDR3 DNA: TGTGCCATCAGTGAGTCGGGGATAGCGGGGGTAGATACGCAGTATTTT. It translates to CAISESGIAGVDTQYF.

The sample holds one count of this clone. The chain carries TRBV9 and TRBJ2-5; maybe TRBD2 (5 bases). V dropped 3 bases and J dropped 5 bases, with 14 bases sitting between them. The germline CDR1 and CDR2 sequences are SGDLS and YYNGEE. This CDR3 is 14 amino acids long. CDR3 region: CASSDSHGGETQYF. CDR3 nucleotides: TGTGCCAGCAGCGACTCCCATGGCGGGGAGACCCAGTACTTC.

The chain joins TRBV18 to TRBJ1-1, with D unresolved. In germline, CDR1 is KGHSH, CDR2 LQKENI. The CDR3 is 15 amino acids. Deletions cut 1 base from V and 1 base from J, with 10 bases between. The DNA of the CDR3 is TGTGCCAGCTCACCACAGTGGGCAAGGAACACTGAAGCTTTCTTT. Its protein is CASSPQWARNTEAFF.

The chain uses TRBV6-1 and TRBJ1-6; the D is unclear. The germline gives CDR1 MNHNS, CDR2 SASEGT. Trimming shortened V by 2 bases and J by 8 bases, and 10 bases separated the two germline ends. CDR3 length: 14 residues. This chain's CDR3 is CASSERTVDSPLHF. CDR3 DNA sequence: TGTGCCAGCAGTGAAAGGACCGTAGATTCACCCCTCCACTTT.

This chain joins TRBV19 and TRBJ1-6; D might be TRBD1 (6 bases). The CDR3 spans 14 residues. Per the germline V gene, CDR1 is LNHDA and CDR2 is SQIVND (reference sequence). Trimming pared 7 bases from V and 6 bases from J, leaving 13 bases between. In nucleotides, the CDR3 is TGTGCCAGTACGAGGACAGCTTCTAATTCACCCCTCCACTTT. It encodes CASTRTASNSPLHF. The full variable domain, completed using reference TRBV19 and TRBJ1-6, is DGGITQSPKYLFRKEGQNVTLSCEQNLNHDAMYWYRQDPGQGLRLIYYSQIVNDFQKGDIAEGYSVSREKKESFPLTVTSAQKNPTAFYLCASTRTASNSPLHFGNGTRLTVT.

This chain joins TRBV28 and TRBJ2-5; D may be TRBD1 or TRBD2 (6 bases each). The CDR3 runs 15 residues. CDR1 MDHEN and CDR2 SYDVKM come from the germline V gene. With 3 bases removed from V and 1 base from J, the gap between germline ends came to 12 bases. The CDR3 bases are TGTGCCAGCAGTTTCTATCGGGGGCCCCAAGAGACCCAGTACTTC. Amino acids: CASSFYRGPQETQYF. The full variable domain, its missing parts supplied by reference TRBV28 and TRBJ2-5, is DVKVTQSSRYLVKRTGEKVFLECVQDMDHENMFWYRQDPGLGLRLIYFSYDVKMKEKGDIPEGYSVSREKKERFSLILESASTNQTSMYLCASSFYRGPQETQYFGPGTRLLVL.

The gene calls are TRBV5-4 and TRBJ2-7; D might be TRBD1 (6 bases). The V gene lost 4 bases and the J gene lost 2 bases, with 10 bases spanning the gap. This CDR3 comprises 13 residues. The germline V gene has CDR1 SGHNT and CDR2 YYREEE (reference sequence). The CDR3 spells CASSLEGAYEQYF. The CDR3 nucleotides are TGTGCCAGCAGCCTAGAGGGGGCCTACGAGCAGTACTTC.

V gene TRBV3-1 (or the pseudogene TRBV3-2) combines with J gene TRBJ1-4, with D hard to call. The CDR3 contains 14 residues. V was trimmed by 3 bases and J by 5 bases, leaving 10 bases between them. Per germline, CDR1 LGHDT and CDR2 YNNKEL (reference sequence). The CDR3 DNA sequence: TGTGCCAGCAGCCAGCCGGGGAGAAATGAAAAACTGTTTTTT. It codes for CASSQPGRNEKLFF.

The rearrangement uses TRBV18 and TRBJ1-3, with 7 bases aligning to TRBD1. The CDR3 loop spans 16 amino acids. Germline values: CDR1 KGHSH, CDR2 LQKENI. V lost 3 bases to trimming and J lost 4 bases; unmatched junction nucleotides: 9. CDR3 protein: CASSPATGTTGNTIYF. The CDR3 DNA reads as TGTGCCAGCTCACCCGCGACAGGGACTACCGGAAACACCATATATTTT. The variable domain in full, with the rest retrieved from reference TRBV18 and TRBJ1-3, is NAGVMQNPRHLVRRRGQEARLRCSPMKGHSHVYWYRQLPEEGLKFMVYLQKENIIDESGMPKERFSAEFPKEGPSILRIQQVVRGDSAAYFCASSPATGTTGNTIYFGEGSWLTVV.

The chain recombines TRBV16 with TRBJ1-6; D ambiguous. CDR1 is KGHSY, CDR2 FQNENV, per germline. The CDR3 is 13 residues long. Trimming stripped 5 bases from V and 7 bases from J, with 9 bases between. The CDR3 loop is CASSAEVNSPLHF. The CDR3, as DNA: TGTGCCAGCAGCGCGGAGGTGAATTCACCCCTCCACTTT.

Remarks on this clone: The junction departs from the called germline gene at one end, perhaps through a read error. The J gene is TRBJ1-3, the V gene TRBV6-5; D may be TRBD1 (5 bases). Germline-derived CDR1 and CDR2 are MNHEY and SVGAGI. The CDR3 totals 15 residues. CDR3 in amino acids: CASSLSGTSKHHIFF. The CDR3 DNA reads as TGTGCCAGCAGCCTCAGTGGGACCAGTAAACACCATATATTCTTT.

The rearrangement links TRBV7-2 to TRBJ2-1; TRBD2 is a possible D gene (5 bases). In germline, CDR1 is SGHTA, CDR2 FQGNSA. The CDR3 is 16 amino acids. Trimming left V 5 bases short and J 9 bases short, with 23 bases between. CDR3: CASSLFLDSASTEQFF. DNA for the CDR3: TGTGCCAGCAGCCTCTTCCTGGACTCCGCTTCGACTGAGCAGTTCTTC.

V usage is TRBV5-4 and J usage is TRBJ1-1, with 7 bases lining up with TRBD1. The CDR3 sequence is 14 residues long. Germline values: CDR1 SGHNT, CDR2 YYREEE (reference sequence). The V gene end was trimmed by 5 bases and the J gene end by 3 bases; junction bases not matched to a gene: 7. CDR3: CASRPDRDYTEAFF. CDR3 nucleotide sequence: TGTGCCAGCAGGCCTGACAGGGATTACACTGAAGCTTTCTTT. Together with reference TRBV5-4 and TRBJ1-1, the CDR3 gives the full variable domain: ETGVTQSPTHLIKTRGQQVTLRCSSQSGHNTVSWYQQALGQGPQFIFQYYREEENGRGNFPPRFSGLQFPNYSSELNVNALELDDSALYLCASRPDRDYTEAFFGQGTRLTVV.